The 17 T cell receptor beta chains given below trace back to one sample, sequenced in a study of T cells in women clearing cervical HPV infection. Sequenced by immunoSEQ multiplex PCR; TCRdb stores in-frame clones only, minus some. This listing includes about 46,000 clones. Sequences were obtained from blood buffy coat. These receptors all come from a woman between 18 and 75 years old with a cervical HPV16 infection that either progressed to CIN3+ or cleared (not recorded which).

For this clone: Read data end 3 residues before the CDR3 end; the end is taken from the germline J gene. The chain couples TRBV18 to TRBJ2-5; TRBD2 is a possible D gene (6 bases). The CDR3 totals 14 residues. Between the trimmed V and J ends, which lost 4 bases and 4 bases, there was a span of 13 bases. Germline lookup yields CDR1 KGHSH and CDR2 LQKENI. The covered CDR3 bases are TGTGCCAGCTCACTGGAGGGGTTTTTAGAGACC. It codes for CASSLEGFLET. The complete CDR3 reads CASSLEGFLETQYF.

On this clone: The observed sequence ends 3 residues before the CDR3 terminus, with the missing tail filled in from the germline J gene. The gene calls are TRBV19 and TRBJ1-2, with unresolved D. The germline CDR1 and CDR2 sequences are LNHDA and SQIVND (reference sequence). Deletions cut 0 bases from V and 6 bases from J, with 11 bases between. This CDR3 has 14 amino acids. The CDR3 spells CASSIDLTVHGYTF. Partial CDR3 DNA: TGTGCCAGTAGTATAGATCTTACGGTCCATGGC.

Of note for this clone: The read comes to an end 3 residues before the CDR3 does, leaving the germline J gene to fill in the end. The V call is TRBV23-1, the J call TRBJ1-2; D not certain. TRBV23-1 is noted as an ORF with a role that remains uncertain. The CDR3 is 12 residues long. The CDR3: CASSLTAGGYTF. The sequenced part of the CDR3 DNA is TGCGCCAGCAGTTTGACGGCGGGCGGC.

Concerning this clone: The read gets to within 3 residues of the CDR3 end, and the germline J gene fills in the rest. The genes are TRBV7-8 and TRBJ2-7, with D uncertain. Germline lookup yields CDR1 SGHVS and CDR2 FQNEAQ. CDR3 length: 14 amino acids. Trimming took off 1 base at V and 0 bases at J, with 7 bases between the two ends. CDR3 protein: CASSLGASSYEQYF. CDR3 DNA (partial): TGTGCCAGCAGCTTAGGGGCGAGCTCCTACGAG. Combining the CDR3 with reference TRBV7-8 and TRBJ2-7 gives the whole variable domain GAGVSQSPRYKVAKRGQDVALRCDPISGHVSLFWYQQALGQGPEFLTYFQNEAQLDKSGLPSDRFFAERPEGSVSTLKIQRTQQEDSAVYLCASSLGASSYEQYFGPGTRLTVT.

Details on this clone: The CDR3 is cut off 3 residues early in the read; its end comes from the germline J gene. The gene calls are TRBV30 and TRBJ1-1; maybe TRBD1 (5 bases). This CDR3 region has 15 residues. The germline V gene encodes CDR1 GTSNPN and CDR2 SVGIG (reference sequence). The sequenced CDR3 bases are TGTGCCTGGAGTGTCTTCAGGGAAAATTTCCCGAGG. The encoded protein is CAWSVFRENFPR. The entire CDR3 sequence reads CAWSVFRENFPRAFF.

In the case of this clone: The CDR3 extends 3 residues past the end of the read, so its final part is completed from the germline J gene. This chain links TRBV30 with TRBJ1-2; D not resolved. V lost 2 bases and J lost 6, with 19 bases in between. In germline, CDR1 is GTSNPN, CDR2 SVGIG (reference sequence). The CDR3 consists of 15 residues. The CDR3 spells CAWSYLSQVSDGYTF. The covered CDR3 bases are TGTGCCTGGAGTTACCTATCTCAGGTATCTGATGGC.

The CDR3 region is CASSIEGHRSNYGYTF. The sequenced part of the CDR3 DNA is TGTGCCAGTAGTATTGAGGGGCACCGTTCTAACTATGGC. This rearrangement joins TRBV19 to TRBJ1-2, with D possibly matching TRBD1 (5 bases). The read falls 3 residues short of the CDR3 end, and the missing part is taken from the germline J gene. Germline loops: CDR1 LNHDA, CDR2 SQIVND (reference sequence). Trimming stripped 3 bases from V and 0 bases from J, with 14 bases between. This CDR3 is 16 amino acids long.

CDR3 amino acids: CASSLGQGASGYTF. The part of the CDR3 DNA that was read is TGCGCCAGCAGCTTGGGACAGGGGGCATCTGGC. This chain joins TRBV5-1 and TRBJ1-2; 10 positions agree with TRBD1. The DNA ends 3 residues before the CDR3 does, and the rest of the CDR3 is filled in from the germline J gene. The CDR3 loop spans 14 amino acids. Losses at the gene ends were 0 bases for V and 7 bases for J; bases not matched to a gene: 3. Germline lookup yields CDR1 SGHRS and CDR2 YFSETQ. Complete variable domain (other parts from reference TRBV5-1 and TRBJ1-2): KAGVTQTPRYLIKTRGQQVTLSCSPISGHRSVSWYQQTPGQGLQFLFEYFSETQRNKGNFPGRFSGRQFSNSRSEMNVSTLELGDSALYLCASSLGQGASGYTFGSGTRLTVV.

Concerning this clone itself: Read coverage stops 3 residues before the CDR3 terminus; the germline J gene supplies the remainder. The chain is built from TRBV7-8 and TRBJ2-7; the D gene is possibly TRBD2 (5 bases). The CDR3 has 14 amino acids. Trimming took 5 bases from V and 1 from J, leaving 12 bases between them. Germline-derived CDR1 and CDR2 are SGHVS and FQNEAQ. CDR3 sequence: CASSMAGRSYEQYF. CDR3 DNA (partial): TGTGCCAGCAGCATGGCGGGCCGTTCCTACGAG.

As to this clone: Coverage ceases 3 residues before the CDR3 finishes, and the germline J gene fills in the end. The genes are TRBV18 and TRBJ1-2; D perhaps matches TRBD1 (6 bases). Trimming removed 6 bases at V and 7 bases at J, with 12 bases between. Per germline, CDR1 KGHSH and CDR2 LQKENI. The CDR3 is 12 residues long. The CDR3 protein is CASSTAGVGYTF. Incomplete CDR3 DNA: TGTGCCAGCTCGACCGCAGGGGTTGGC.

CDR3 bases read: TGTGCCAGCAGCGCTAGGGACAGGGCAATTTATGAG. Its translation is CASSARDRAIYE. The CDR3, in full, reads CASSARDRAIYEQFF. The chain employs TRBV7-6 and TRBJ2-1; TRBD1 aligns across 9 bases. The read finishes 3 residues shy of the CDR3 end, and the germline J gene is used to complete it. CDR3 length: 15 residues. Germline V gene lookup returns CDR1 SGHVS and CDR2 FNYEAQ. With V trimmed by 5 bases and J by 8 bases, 10 bases remained unmatched. The full variable domain, in which reference TRBV7-6 and TRBJ2-1 provide the parts outside the CDR3, is GAGVSQSPRYKVTKRGQDVALRCDPISGHVSLYWYRQALGQGPEFLTYFNYEAQQDKSGLPNDRFSAERPEGSISTLTIQRTEQRDSAMYRCASSARDRAIYEQFFGPGTRLTVL.

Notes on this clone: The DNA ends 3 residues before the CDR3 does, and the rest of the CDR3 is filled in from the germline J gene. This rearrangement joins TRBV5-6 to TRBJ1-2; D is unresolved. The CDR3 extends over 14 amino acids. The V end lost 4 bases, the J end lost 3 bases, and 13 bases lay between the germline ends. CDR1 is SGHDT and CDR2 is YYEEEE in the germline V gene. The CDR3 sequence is CASSQEYGDYGYTF. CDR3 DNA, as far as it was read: TGTGCCAGCAGCCAAGAGTACGGGGACTATGGC.

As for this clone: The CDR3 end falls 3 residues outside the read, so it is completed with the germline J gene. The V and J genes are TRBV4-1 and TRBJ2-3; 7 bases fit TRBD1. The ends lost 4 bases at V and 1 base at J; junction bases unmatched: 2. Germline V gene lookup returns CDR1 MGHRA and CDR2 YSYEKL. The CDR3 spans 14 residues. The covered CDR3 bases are TGCGCCAGCAGCCGGGACAGACGCACAGATACG. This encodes CASSRDRRTDT. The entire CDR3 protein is CASSRDRRTDTQYF.

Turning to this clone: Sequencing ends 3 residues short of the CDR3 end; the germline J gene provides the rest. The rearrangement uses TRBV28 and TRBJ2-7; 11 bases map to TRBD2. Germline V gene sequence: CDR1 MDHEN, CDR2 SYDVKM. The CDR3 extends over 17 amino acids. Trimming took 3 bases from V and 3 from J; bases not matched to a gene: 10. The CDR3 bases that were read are TGTGCCAGCAGTTTGACTAGCGGGGTCCTCTCAGGCTACGAG. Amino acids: CASSLTSGVLSGYE. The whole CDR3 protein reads CASSLTSGVLSGYEQYF. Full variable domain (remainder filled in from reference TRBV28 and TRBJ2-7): DVKVTQSSRYLVKRTGEKVFLECVQDMDHENMFWYRQDPGLGLRLIYFSYDVKMKEKGDIPEGYSVSREKKERFSLILESASTNQTSMYLCASSLTSGVLSGYEQYFGPGTRLTVT.

The CDR3 region is CSTLSGGARETQYF. The CDR3 DNA, read in part, is TGCAGCACTCTCAGCGGGGGGGCCAGAGAGACC. The rearrangement links TRBV29-1 to TRBJ2-5; 10 bases match TRBD2. The read stops 3 residues short of the end of the CDR3; the missing end is completed from the germline J gene. The CDR3 sequence is 14 residues long. From germline, CDR1 is SQVTM and CDR2 ANQGSEA. With V trimmed by 8 bases and J by 4 bases, 10 bases remained unmatched.

The CDR3 loop is CASSVFNTGELFF. Partial CDR3 DNA: TGCGCCAGCAGCGTATTTAACACCGGGGAG. The chain combines TRBV5-1 with TRBJ2-2; D gene uncertain. The read ends 3 residues before the CDR3 terminus; that terminus is restored from the germline J gene. CDR1 and CDR2 (germline): SGHRS, YFSETQ. The V end lost 4 bases, the J end lost 2 bases, and 6 bases lay between the germline ends. The CDR3 has 13 amino acids.

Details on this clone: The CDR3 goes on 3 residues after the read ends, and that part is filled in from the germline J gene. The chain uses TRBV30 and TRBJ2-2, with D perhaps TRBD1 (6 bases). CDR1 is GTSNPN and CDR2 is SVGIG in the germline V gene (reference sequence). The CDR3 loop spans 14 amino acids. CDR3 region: CAWSEGTLNSPLFF. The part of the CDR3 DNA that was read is TGTGCCTGGAGTGAGGGGACACTCAATTCACCG.